This TCR beta chain was obtained from a study of shared clonotypes between healthy human individuals. General study results and limits: Relative to memory subsets, naive subsets generally showed larger estimated richness. Depth of sequencing was expected to influence donor clonotype sharing.

Tens of thousands of T cell genomes, or around 200 ng DNA, went into the sorted-subset replicate PCRs. Generated by immunoSEQ multiplex PCR, the TCRdb table keeps only in-frame clones and is missing some. The data hold hundreds of thousands of clones, with roughly 95% observed a single time. Germline V gene sequence: CDR1 SEHNR, CDR2 FQNEAQ (reference sequence). Trimming took 5 bases from V and 0 from J, leaving 14 bases between them. The CDR3 extends over 15 amino acids. Concerning this clone itself: The target antigen is unknown.

The naive CD8 population came from CD45RO-negative cells selected for CCR7, without terminally differentiated effector memory CD45RA+ cells. The study drew all its donors from Caucasian adults living in Nashville, Tennessee. The receptor was isolated from a woman aged 25-40 years in good health. V and J are TRBV7-9 and TRBJ2-7; TRBD2 might be the D (5 bases). Material for sequencing was naive CD8+ T cells sorted from blood. CDR3 coding DNA: TGTGCCAGCAGCGCCTCCGGGATGAGCTCCTACGAGCAGTACTTC. Amino acid sequence: CASSASGMSSYEQYF.